This T cell receptor (beta chain) was recorded in a study of OX40 agonist ivuxolimab in advanced cancers. Study-level background: Ivuxolimab, which targeted the costimulatory receptor OX40 (CD134), was an agonistic, fully human IgG2 monoclonal antibody. Intravenous ivuxolimab was administered to patients every 2 weeks at six dose levels: 0.01, 0.1, 0.3, 1.5, 3 and 10 mg/kg. Of the roughly 54 dose-escalation patients, hepatocellular carcinoma was present in around 20, melanoma in approximately 15, renal cell carcinoma in 9 and head and neck cancer in 9. In the dose-escalation cohort, more than 75% of patients were male, and the mean age was around 60 years, with a range of about 23 to 80. Prior anti-PD-1, anti-PD-L1 or anti-CTLA-4 therapy was permitted, and 35% to 40% of dose-escalation patients had received checkpoint inhibitors. Three dose-escalation patients achieved partial responses, one with hepatocellular carcinoma and two with cutaneous melanoma. Peripheral TCRbeta sequencing aimed to test whether ivuxolimab altered TCR sequence diversity and caused clonal T-cell expansion. The paper describes the monotherapy dose-escalation part (N of about 52 patients) of the phase I trial of ivuxolimab. What the work shows at the level of the full study, not this receptor alone: At doses from 0.1 to 3.0 mg/kg, clonal expansion was seen in both CD4+ and CD8+ blood T cells between baseline and week 6. On average, CD8+ T cells showed more expanded clones than CD4+ T cells after ivuxolimab. Partial responders in the 0.1-3.0 mg/kg groups had among the lowest normalized peripheral clonal expansion, especially among CD8+ T cells. The antigen specificity of the clonally expanded peripheral T cells was not determined. Low levels of normalized T-cell clonal expansion were also seen in some patients who did not respond.

To sequence the TCRbeta CDR3 region, genomic DNA was isolated from the sorted cells. The immunoSEQ Assay was used to sequence the TCRbeta CDR3 regions. TCRdb provides this immuneACCESS table in a form limited to in-frame rearrangements. Some clones are lacking; in checked studies, under half of them reflect an unresolved V gene, and why the rest are absent is not known. The sample contains 85,000 to 100,000 clones, about 91% of them found a single time. About 0.31% of the sample is held by the ten biggest clonotypes. Reading from cysteine to phenylalanine, the CDR3 counts 11 amino acids. Only the CDR3 portion is preserved as DNA: 33 bases, with reading frame beginning at the first base. CDR1 MNHNS and CDR2 SASEGT were looked up in the germline V gene. At the junction V is shortened by 6 bases and J by 7 bases, with 9 bases in between. Patients with a history of autoimmune disease or receiving systemic immunosuppression were excluded from the trial. In every dose cohort, peripheral blood was drawn for TCR sequencing at baseline, cycle 4 day 1, and cycle 7 day 1. The samples were drawn from a first-in-human, open-label, multicenter phase I dose-escalation trial of ivuxolimab. The trial enrolled adults with locally advanced or metastatic head and neck squamous cell, hepatocellular, melanoma or renal cell carcinoma. Before TCR sequencing, CD4+ T cells and CD8+ T cells were sorted from peripheral blood as separate populations.

In the case of this clone: What this receptor recognizes is not known. No base-level quality is on record; no much larger clone is a single base apart.

The sequence links TRBV6-1 to TRBJ1-1; the D gene remains uncertain. The TCR originated in an adult with an advanced solid tumor such as melanoma, head and neck, liver or kidney cancer. The sequences come from CD4+ or CD8+ T cells sorted from blood, collected in a trial of the OX40 agonist ivuxolimab. The CDR3 protein is CASRYSVEAFF. The nucleotide sequence is TGTGCCAGCAGGTATTCCGTTGAAGCTTTCTTT.